Shown below are 27 T cell receptor beta chains from a single sample sequenced in a study of cytomegalovirus exposure and HLA in healthy donors. Some clones are missing from TCRdb's copy, which holds only in-frame ones; the method was immunoSEQ multiplex PCR. Of 90,000 to 110,000 clones listed, around 83% are singletons. The sequenced sample consisted of PBMCs. The receptors shown here come from a woman aged 18-29 years in good health and CMV-seropositive.

The V call is TRBV7-9, the J call TRBJ2-3, with D unresolved. CDR1 and CDR2 from the germline V gene are SEHNR and FQNEAQ (reference sequence). Trimming took off 5 bases at V and 2 bases at J, with 11 bases between the two ends. This CDR3 comprises 14 residues. The DNA of the CDR3 is TGTGCCAGCAGCCCCGTAGCCGCCACAGATACGCAGTATTTT. Translation: CASSPVAATDTQYF. The full variable domain, completed using reference TRBV7-9 and TRBJ2-3, is DTGVSQNPRHKITKRGQNVTFRCDPISEHNRLYWYRQTLGQGPEFLTYFQNEAQLEKSRLLSDRFSAERPKGSFSTLEIQRTEQGDSAMYLCASSPVAATDTQYFGPGTRLTVL.

This clone was seen only once. V and J are TRBV6-5 and TRBJ2-7, with D perhaps matching TRBD2 (6 bases). V was shortened by 2 bases and J by 2 bases, with 13 bases between the two germline ends. Germline values: CDR1 MNHEY, CDR2 SVGAGI. The CDR3 spans 15 residues. CDR3 bases: TGTGCCAGCAGTTACCAGGAGGGAGCTGCCTACGAGCAGTACTTC. Amino acids: CASSYQEGAAYEQYF.

The J gene is TRBJ1-6, the V gene TRBV28; 9 positions match TRBD1. The junction had 4 bases not matched to a gene; V was cut back by 5 bases and J by 5 bases. In germline, CDR1 is MDHEN, CDR2 SYDVKM. This CDR3 is 15 amino acids long. The CDR3 region is CASSEYRGHNSPLHF. The CDR3 region has the DNA TGTGCCAGCAGTGAATACAGGGGGCATAATTCACCCCTCCACTTT.

This clone was seen a single time. The chain combines TRBV11-3 with TRBJ2-7; possibly TRBD1 for D (6 bases). The CDR3 runs to 13 residues. With 4 bases removed from V and 4 bases from J, the gap between germline ends came to 11 bases. Germline loops: CDR1 SGHNT, CDR2 YENEEA. The CDR3 protein is CASSSGTFYEQYF. The CDR3 nucleotides read TGTGCCAGCAGCTCCGGGACATTTTACGAGCAGTACTTC.

The chain is built from TRBV7-6 and TRBJ2-1, with TRBD2 identical over 10 bases. The CDR3 contains 20 residues. V lost 0 bases, J lost 9 bases, and 20 bases stayed unmatched. In germline, CDR1 is SGHVS, CDR2 FNYEAQ. The DNA of the CDR3 is TGTGCCAGCAGCTTAGCGCCCTGGACTAGCGGCGTTGTCCCTCGCTTTGAGCAGTTCTTC. Amino acid sequence: CASSLAPWTSGVVPRFEQFF.

The chain couples TRBV5-4 to TRBJ1-2, with D perhaps matching TRBD1 (6 bases). Trimming removed 3 bases at V and 6 bases at J, with 12 bases between. This CDR3 contains 13 residues. Germline V CDR1 and CDR2: SGHNT, YYREEE (reference sequence). Written as DNA, the CDR3 is TGTGCCAGCAGCTACCCGGGGGGCAATGGCTACACCTTC. Amino acid sequence: CASSYPGGNGYTF.

The chain uses TRBV30 and TRBJ2-3, with 7 bases lining up with TRBD1. CDR3 length equals 15 residues. V shed 0 bases, J shed 2 bases, and the junction held 5 bases outside the gene matches. Germline values: CDR1 GTSNPN, CDR2 SVGIG (reference sequence). For the CDR3, the DNA is TGTGCCTGGAGTGTACAGGGGACCTCCACAGATACGCAGTATTTT. Amino acid sequence: CAWSVQGTSTDTQYF.

The V call is TRBV10-3, the J call TRBJ2-3, with 15 bases lining up with TRBD2. V gave up 2 bases and J gave up 0 bases; unmatched junction bases: 3. The CDR3 consists of 18 residues. Germline-derived CDR1 and CDR2 are ENHRY and SYGVKD. The CDR3 region is CAISEGTSGGKSTDTQYF. The CDR3 nucleotides read TGTGCCATCAGTGAGGGGACTAGCGGGGGGAAGAGCACAGATACGCAGTATTTT.

The chain recombines TRBV5-1 with TRBJ2-1; D may be TRBD2 (5 bases). V was trimmed by 3 bases and J by 2 bases, leaving 9 bases between them. Per the germline V gene, CDR1 is SGHRS and CDR2 is YFSETQ. This CDR3 has 14 amino acids. The CDR3 bases are TGCGCCAGCAGCTCGACTAAGCCCTACAATGAGCAGTTCTTC. It specifies CASSSTKPYNEQFF. The entire variable domain, with the rest obtained from reference TRBV5-1 and TRBJ2-1, is as follows: KAGVTQTPRYLIKTRGQQVTLSCSPISGHRSVSWYQQTPGQGLQFLFEYFSETQRNKGNFPGRFSGRQFSNSRSEMNVSTLELGDSALYLCASSSTKPYNEQFFGPGTRLTVL.

J is TRBJ1-2 and V is TRBV6-5; 9 nucleotides agree with TRBD1. Germline V gives CDR1 MNHEY, CDR2 SVGAGI. V trimming: 6 bases; J trimming: 6 bases; junction bases outside the gene matches: 5. This CDR3 has 13 amino acids. The CDR3, as DNA: TGTGCCAGCAGAGAACAGGGGGCAAATGGCTACACCTTC. Residues: CASREQGANGYTF.

This clone was picked up one time. The J gene is TRBJ2-2, the V gene TRBV15; D gene uncertain. This CDR3 is 12 amino acids long. Germline-derived CDR1 and CDR2 are LNHNV and YYDKDF (reference sequence). The germline V and J ends were trimmed by 2 bases and 8 bases, with 6 bases remaining between them. In nucleotides, the CDR3 is TGTGCCACCAGCAGACCCGGTGGGGAGCTGTTTTTT. This sequence encodes CATSRPGGELFF.

The chain couples TRBV11-3 to TRBJ1-1, with D perhaps TRBD1 (5 bases). Germline CDR1 SGHNT, CDR2 YENEEA. CDR3 length: 13 residues. Trimming took 2 bases from V and 1 from J, leaving 5 bases between them. This CDR3 is CASSLTGNTEAFF. The DNA for the CDR3 is TGTGCCAGCAGCTTAACAGGGAACACTGAAGCTTTCTTT.

The chain is built from TRBV11-3 and TRBJ1-3; no firm D call. The CDR3 contains 15 residues. The germline CDR1 and CDR2 sequences are SGHNT and YENEEA. Trimming stripped 5 bases from V and 1 base from J, with 12 bases between. CDR3 residues: CASSDGRGSGNTIYF. The CDR3 coding sequence is TGTGCCAGCAGCGACGGACGGGGTTCTGGAAACACCATATATTTT. Full variable domain (remainder filled in from reference TRBV11-3 and TRBJ1-3): EAGVVQSPRYKIIEKKQPVAFWCNPISGHNTLYWYLQNLGQGPELLIRYENEEAVDDSQLPKDRFSAERLKGVDSTLKIQPAELGDSAVYLCASSDGRGSGNTIYFGEGSWLTVV.

This clone was seen once. DNA of the CDR3: TGTGCCAGCAGGTCGGGAGGTATTGAAAAACTGTTTTTT. Protein: CASRSGGIEKLFF. V is TRBV28 and J is TRBJ1-4, with D uncertain. The CDR3 is made up of 13 amino acids. Germline lookup yields CDR1 MDHEN and CDR2 SYDVKM. Between the trimmed V and J ends, which lost 6 bases and 7 bases, there was a span of 12 bases.

The gene calls are TRBV5-5 and TRBJ2-7, with D perhaps matching TRBD2 (6 bases). The CDR3 sequence is 14 residues long. Germline V CDR1 and CDR2: SGHKS, YYEKEE (reference sequence). Deletions cut 0 bases from V and 2 bases from J, with 9 bases between. The CDR3 DNA reads as TGTGCCAGCAGCTTGGATCCGGGGGCCTACGAGCAGTACTTC. It specifies CASSLDPGAYEQYF.

The rearrangement joins TRBV5-4 to TRBJ2-5, with 8 bases matching TRBD2. Germline V gene lookup returns CDR1 SGHNT and CDR2 YYREEE (reference sequence). The CDR3 is made up of 15 amino acids. Unmatched junction bases numbered 9, after V lost 4 bases and J lost 4 bases. The CDR3 spells CASSVSGGPGETQYF. CDR3 in DNA: TGTGCCAGCAGCGTGAGCGGGGGCCCCGGAGAGACCCAGTACTTC.

This chain links TRBV19 with TRBJ1-2; 8 bases fit TRBD1. The CDR3 extends over 12 amino acids. Per germline, CDR1 LNHDA and CDR2 SQIVND (reference sequence). V lost 7 bases and J lost 7; bases outside the gene matches: 5. CDR3 coding DNA: TGTGCCAGTACTATGACAGGGGCTGGCTACACCTTC. Translation gives CASTMTGAGYTF.

The chain combines TRBV12-5 with TRBJ2-1; D gene unclear. Trimming stripped 8 bases from V and 7 bases from J, with 6 bases between. Germline loops: CDR1 LGHNT, CDR2 FRNRAP. The CDR3 loop spans 10 amino acids. The DNA for the CDR3 is TGTGCTAGTCTGCAGAATGAGCAGTTCTTC. It is translated as CASLQNEQFF.

The CDR3 DNA is TGTGCCAGCAGTTACTCGGGGGGGCGGAAACTGTTTTTT. Its protein product is CASSYSGGRKLFF. The chain links TRBV6-5 to TRBJ1-4, with D possibly matching TRBD1 (6 bases). Trimming pared 0 bases from V and 11 bases from J, leaving 10 bases between. The CDR3 is 13 residues long. Germline V lookup: CDR1 MNHEY, CDR2 SVGAGI.

This chain links TRBV6-5 with TRBJ1-2; D gene unclear. Germline-derived CDR1 and CDR2 are MNHEY and SVGAGI. This CDR3 contains 12 residues. V gave up 5 bases and J gave up 4 bases, with 8 bases separating them. In nucleotides, the CDR3 is TGTGCCAGCAGTATACGGGGCTATGGCTACACCTTC. Translating it yields CASSIRGYGYTF.

The chain employs TRBV5-1 and TRBJ1-1; possibly TRBD1 for D (5 bases). The CDR3 length is 15 residues. The ends were cut back, 0 bases at V and 0 bases at J, with 9 bases in the middle. Per germline, CDR1 SGHRS and CDR2 YFSETQ. CDR3: CASSLGGLLNTEAFF. The CDR3 coding sequence is TGCGCCAGCAGCTTGGGGGGACTTTTGAACACTGAAGCTTTCTTT.

This clone was detected once. The chain employs TRBV27 and TRBJ1-5; 9 bases line up with TRBD1. The CDR3 has 13 residues. Trimming at V came to 5 bases and at J to 5 bases, leaving 1 base not matched to a gene. The germline gives CDR1 MNHEY, CDR2 SMNVEV (reference sequence). Written as DNA, the CDR3 is TGTGCCAGCAGTACAGGGGGCCATCAGCCCCAGCATTTT. This codes for CASSTGGHQPQHF.

This rearrangement joins TRBV12-2 to TRBJ2-7; whether TRBD2, the table's D call, matches the DNA was not checked. TRBV12-2 is a recognized pseudogene. This CDR3 comprises 20 residues. DNA of the CDR3: TGTGCAAGTCGCTTAGAGGCGGCGGGGCAGGGAGGGTCTCGCGGGAACGAGCAGTACTTC. This translates into CASRLEAAGQGGSRGNEQYF.

V gene TRBV5-1 combines with J gene TRBJ1-3; 9 bases line up with TRBD1. This CDR3 has 16 residues. Per germline, CDR1 SGHRS and CDR2 YFSETQ. J gave up 3 bases and V 0 bases, and 4 bases lay outside the gene matches. CDR3 amino acids: CASSLAGTGYGNTIYF. The CDR3 coding sequence is TGCGCCAGCAGCTTGGCCGGGACAGGGTATGGAAACACCATATATTTT.

The chain carries TRBV5-1 and TRBJ2-4; the match to TRBD2 covers 8 bases. V was pared by 2 bases and J by 0 bases, with 13 bases of the junction left unmatched. Germline values: CDR1 SGHRS, CDR2 YFSETQ. CDR3 size: 19 residues. The CDR3 sequence: CASSFLGGSGALAKNIQYF. In DNA, the CDR3 is TGCGCCAGCAGCTTCCTCGGGGGTAGCGGGGCTTTAGCCAAAAACATTCAGTACTTC.

This clone showed up just a few times. V and J are TRBV9 and TRBJ1-1; D gene uncertain. The CDR3 is 12 residues long. Looked up from germline, CDR1 is SGDLS and CDR2 is YYNGEE. V was cut by 0 bases and J by 4 bases, with 4 bases left in between. In nucleotides, the CDR3 is TGTGCCAGCAGCGTAGCGTCCACTGAAGCTTTCTTT. As protein: CASSVASTEAFF.

The gene calls are TRBV2 and TRBJ2-1, with TRBD1 identical over 8 bases. The germline gives CDR1 SNHLY, CDR2 FYNNEI. Unmatched junction bases numbered 5, after V lost 4 bases and J lost 9 bases. The length of the CDR3 is 13 residues. The CDR3 sequence: CASSGQGPGEQFF. DNA of the CDR3: TGTGCCAGCAGTGGACAGGGGCCAGGTGAGCAGTTCTTC.